This T cell receptor (beta chain) came from a study of Ad26.COV2.S vaccination and SARS-CoV-2 variants (dated by TCRdb to the early 2020s). Context from the whole study: Donors in the vaccine arm were drawn from COV1001, a phase I-IIa trial of Ad26.COV2.S in healthy adults that was multicentre, randomized, double-blind and placebo-controlled. Ad26.COV2.S was administered intramuscularly at a dose of 5x10^10 or 1x10^11 viral particles, either as one shot or as two shots given 56 days apart. TCRbeta repertoire sequencing was used to assess the specificity and breadth of SARS-CoV-2-reactive T cell receptors after Ad26.COV2.S vaccination. A total of roughly 30 samples were included in the TCR-sequenced set, comprising roughly 19 Ad26.COV2.S vaccine recipients, 5 placebo recipients and 8 SARS-CoV-2 convalescent individuals. Participants in the trial were split at random into five groups of five each, receiving low-dose or high-dose Ad26.COV2.S once or twice, or else placebo on both occasions. Throughout the experiments and outcome assessment, investigators stayed blinded to trial group allocation.

The investigation overall reported the following: Compared with placebo recipients, Ad26.COV2.S recipients showed higher spike-specific TCR breadth (P = 0.0014). The study was not powered to compare responses between vaccine doses or regimens. After vaccination, spike-specific CD8+ and CD4+ T cell responses were reported to show substantial breadth. It was noted by the authors that total T cell responses may have been underestimated by the TCR breadth and depth analyses. Vaccine and placebo recipients had comparable non-spike TCR breadth, which fits with the vaccine containing only spike.

The meaning of the sample's treatment or condition label: approximately 18 received Ad26.COV2.S at low or high dose, single or two shots; about 5 received placebo; per-sample allocation not given. For vaccine and placebo recipients, the sequenced repertoires came from samples collected on day 63 after the first injection. Cohort 1b enrolled about two dozen adults aged 18-55 years at a single site in Boston, USA, between 29 July and 7 August 2020. Ad26.COV2.S consisted of a replication-incompetent adenovirus type 26 vector by which a prefusion-stabilized SARS-CoV-2 spike protein from the original Wuhan strain was expressed. The immunoSEQ Assay was the method used to sequence TCRbeta CDR3 regions. After extraction, genomic DNA underwent amplification by bias-controlled multiplex PCR, followed by high-throughput sequencing. The original pipeline was this. To quantify the absolute abundance of every unique TCRbeta CDR3 region, sequences were collapsed and filtered. Usable DNA was measured by amplifying reference genes present in all nucleated cells, and TCRbeta template counts were normalized to that usable DNA to estimate T cell fraction. Repertoire TCRs were annotated as SARS-CoV-2-specific by exact matching of V gene, CDR3 amino acid sequence and J gene to a known reactive TCR set. The reference SARS-CoV-2 TCR set was obtained from MIRA and was filtered for enrichment in COVID-19-positive ImmuneCODE repertoires, whereby public or cross-reactive TCRs were removed. Based on the MIRA antigens, annotated TCRs were further analysed at the level of specific ORF or position within ORF. Breadth was defined as annotated unique rearrangements over total unique productive rearrangements; depth was the summed frequency of those rearrangements. Group comparisons of TCR breadth used two-sided Wilcoxon rank-sum tests. Not all clones reach the TCRdb copy of this immuneACCESS table, which keeps in-frame sequences only. Checked studies attribute under half of the gap to unresolved V genes and leave the rest unexplained. D and trimming were read from the DNA, whereas the V and J calls and clone size are those reported in that table. The sample includes around 450,000 clones, with 70% to 90% observed a single time. Together, the top ten hold 1.5% to 2% of the sample.

With regard to this clone: Its antigen is not yet known. Base qualities are not at hand, and no much larger clone is one base apart.

Taken from the germline V gene, the CDR1 and CDR2 loops are SGHRS and YFSETQ. V is pruned by 0 bases and J by 2 bases, leaving 15 bases of the junction without a gene match. Including cysteine and phenylalanine, the CDR3 has 19 amino acids. The only DNA kept is the CDR3, 57 bases in frame from the first base. The V and J segments used are TRBV5-1 and TRBJ2-3; 7 bases in the middle match TRBD2. The receptor comes from a person between 18 and 65 years old who received the Ad26.COV2.S COVID-19 vaccine or a placebo. Sample: peripheral blood, taken in a trial of Ad26.COV2.S vaccine versus placebo. The bases read TGCGCCAGCAGCTTGGCCCCAACGCCCGCTAGCGGAATCACAGATACGCAGTATTTT. This translates into CASSLAPTPASGITDTQYF.